A selection of T cell receptor beta chains follows, all from one sample in a study of T cell responses to AZD1222 COVID-19 vaccine. Clones were sequenced by immunoSEQ multiplex PCR, and TCRdb holds only the in-frame ones, with some missing. The sample has 100,000 or so clones, 88% seen once. This material consisted of peripheral blood, taken on day 0 of AZD1222 vaccination. These receptors all stem from an adult in good health. CDR3s include the opening cysteine and the closing phenylalanine or tryptophan. A D gene is named only where the DNA matches it firmly. For some rows the clone size is stated as once, few or many, or as a class when expanded; others skip it.

J gene: TRBJ1-4; CDR3 length: 14; clone size: once; V gene: TRBV6-5; D gene: .; CDR3 protein: CASRIHHRSPKLFF; CDR3 DNA: TGTGCCAGCAGAATCCACCACAGGAGCCCGAAACTGTTTTTT
J gene: TRBJ2-3; CDR3 length: 13; clone size: .; V gene: TRBV6-5; D gene: .; CDR3 protein: CASTPESADTQYF; CDR3 DNA: TGTGCCAGCACTCCCGAGTCCGCAGATACGCAGTATTTT
J gene: TRBJ1-1; CDR3 length: 14; clone size: .; V gene: TRBV6-5; D gene: TRBD1; CDR3 protein: CASRWTGPNTEAFF; CDR3 DNA: TGTGCCAGCAGATGGACAGGGCCGAACACTGAAGCTTTCTTT
J gene: TRBJ1-5; CDR3 length: 15; clone size: once; V gene: TRBV9; D gene: TRBD1; CDR3 protein: CASSNTGEGNQPQHF; CDR3 DNA: TGTGCCAGCAGCAATACAGGGGAAGGCAATCAGCCCCAGCATTTT
J gene: TRBJ2-2; CDR3 length: 17; clone size: .; V gene: TRBV2; D gene: .; CDR3 protein: CASSEAVWGDNTGELFF; CDR3 DNA: TGTGCCAGCAGTGAAGCGGTATGGGGGGATAACACCGGGGAGCTGTTTTTT
J gene: TRBJ1-2; CDR3 length: 12; clone size: .; V gene: TRBV25-1; D gene: .; CDR3 protein: CASSAVADGYTF; CDR3 DNA: TGTGCCAGCAGTGCCGTGGCAGATGGCTACACCTTC
J gene: TRBJ2-7; CDR3 length: 17; clone size: .; V gene: TRBV7-8; D gene: TRBD2; CDR3 protein: CASSLAGGTSGILEQYF; CDR3 DNA: TGTGCCAGCAGCTTAGCCGGTGGGACTAGCGGGATCCTCGAGCAGTACTTC
J gene: TRBJ1-2; CDR3 length: 14; clone size: .; V gene: TRBV7-8; D gene: .; CDR3 protein: CASSLVGVNYGYTF; CDR3 DNA: TGTGCCAGCAGCTTAGTGGGCGTGAACTATGGCTACACCTTC
J gene: TRBJ1-3; CDR3 length: 12; clone size: once; V gene: TRBV30; D gene: TRBD1; CDR3 protein: CATHRGGNTIYF; CDR3 DNA: TGTGCCACCCACAGGGGTGGAAACACCATATATTTT
J gene: TRBJ1-6; CDR3 length: 15; clone size: .; V gene: TRBV6-4; D gene: .; CDR3 protein: CASSEVAGKGSPLHF; CDR3 DNA: TGTGCCAGCAGTGAAGTCGCAGGGAAGGGCTCACCCCTCCACTTT
J gene: TRBJ1-5; CDR3 length: 15; clone size: .; V gene: TRBV19; D gene: .; CDR3 protein: CASSILGQSNQPQHF; CDR3 DNA: TGTGCCAGTAGTATTTTAGGACAAAGCAATCAGCCCCAGCATTTT
J gene: TRBJ1-4; CDR3 length: 15; clone size: few; V gene: TRBV2; D gene: .; CDR3 protein: CASSGGPGIYEKLFF; CDR3 DNA: TGTGCCAGCAGCGGTGGACCGGGAATTTATGAAAAACTGTTTTTT
J gene: TRBJ1-2; CDR3 length: 15; clone size: .; V gene: TRBV30; D gene: TRBD1; CDR3 protein: CAWKSDRALNYGYTF; CDR3 DNA: TGTGCCTGGAAGTCGGACAGGGCCCTTAACTATGGCTACACCTTC
J gene: TRBJ2-3; CDR3 length: 18; clone size: .; V gene: TRBV6-2/TRBV6-3; D gene: TRBD2; CDR3 protein: CASSYPTSGRTDTDTQYF; CDR3 DNA: TGTGCCAGCAGTTACCCCACTAGCGGGAGGACCGACACAGATACGCAGTATTTT
J gene: TRBJ2-1; CDR3 length: 12; clone size: few; V gene: TRBV11-3; D gene: TRBD2; CDR3 protein: CASTRGAAEQFF; CDR3 DNA: TGTGCCAGCACGCGGGGGGCTGCTGAGCAGTTCTTC
J gene: TRBJ2-7; CDR3 length: 14; clone size: .; V gene: TRBV27; D gene: .; CDR3 protein: CASRNDPGNYEQYF; CDR3 DNA: TGTGCCAGCAGGAACGACCCGGGGAACTACGAGCAGTACTTC
J gene: TRBJ2-7; CDR3 length: 14; clone size: .; V gene: TRBV11-3; D gene: TRBD2; CDR3 protein: CASSFTSGSYEQYF; CDR3 DNA: TGTGCCAGCAGCTTCACTAGCGGCTCCTACGAGCAGTACTTC
J gene: TRBJ2-5; CDR3 length: 15; clone size: .; V gene: TRBV29-1; D gene: TRBD1; CDR3 protein: CSVGRLTGTEETQYF; CDR3 DNA: TGCAGCGTTGGACGCTTGACAGGGACGGAGGAGACCCAGTACTTC
J gene: TRBJ2-7; CDR3 length: 20; clone size: .; V gene: TRBV10-3; D gene: TRBD2; CDR3 protein: CAISDGVGAPSGRASYEQYF; CDR3 DNA: TGTGCCATCAGTGACGGTGTGGGGGCCCCTAGCGGGAGGGCCTCCTACGAGCAGTACTTC
J gene: TRBJ1-1; CDR3 length: 15; clone size: .; V gene: TRBV11-2; D gene: .; CDR3 protein: CASSLSTRRGAEAFF; CDR3 DNA: TGTGCCAGCAGCTTAAGTACTAGGAGGGGCGCTGAAGCTTTCTTT
J gene: TRBJ1-1; CDR3 length: 14; clone size: .; V gene: TRBV19; D gene: TRBD1; CDR3 protein: CASSIEWGQDEAFF; CDR3 DNA: TGTGCCAGTAGTATCGAGTGGGGACAGGATGAAGCTTTCTTT
J gene: TRBJ1-1; CDR3 length: 14; clone size: .; V gene: TRBV29-1; D gene: .; CDR3 protein: CSVSRLVMNTEAFF; CDR3 DNA: TGCAGCGTCTCTCGCCTAGTTATGAACACTGAAGCTTTCTTT
J gene: TRBJ1-6; CDR3 length: 14; clone size: .; V gene: TRBV7-2; D gene: TRBD1; CDR3 protein: CASSLEGQGPPLHF; CDR3 DNA: TGTGCCAGCAGCTTAGAGGGACAGGGGCCACCCCTCCACTTT
J gene: TRBJ2-1; CDR3 length: 11; clone size: .; V gene: TRBV5-1; D gene: .; CDR3 protein: CASSVRDEQFF; CDR3 DNA: TGCGCCAGCAGCGTCCGTGATGAGCAGTTCTTC
J gene: TRBJ1-2; CDR3 length: 11; clone size: .; V gene: TRBV6-5; D gene: .; CDR3 protein: CAIEAGSQLFF; CDR3 DNA: TGTGCCATAGAGGCCGGCAGCCAACTCTTCTTC
J gene: TRBJ2-7; CDR3 length: 14; clone size: .; V gene: TRBV28; D gene: .; CDR3 protein: CASRGPDRPYEQYF; CDR3 DNA: TGTGCCTCTCGTGGGCCGGACAGACCCTACGAGCAGTACTTC
J gene: TRBJ1-1; CDR3 length: 13; clone size: .; V gene: TRBV6-2/TRBV6-3; D gene: .; CDR3 protein: CASSRQDYTEAFF; CDR3 DNA: TGTGCCAGCAGCAGACAGGACTACACTGAAGCTTTCTTT
J gene: TRBJ1-3; CDR3 length: 13; clone size: .; V gene: TRBV4-3; D gene: .; CDR3 protein: CASSQDIGNTIYF; CDR3 DNA: TGCGCCAGCAGCCAAGACATTGGAAACACCATATATTTT
J gene: TRBJ2-2; CDR3 length: 17; clone size: .; V gene: TRBV5-1; D gene: TRBD2; CDR3 protein: CASSFLGLAANTGELFF; CDR3 DNA: TGCGCCAGCAGCTTTCTGGGACTAGCGGCGAACACCGGGGAGCTGTTTTTT
J gene: TRBJ2-7; CDR3 length: 15; clone size: .; V gene: TRBV13; D gene: .; CDR3 protein: CASSLIGSKTYEQYF; CDR3 DNA: TGTGCCAGCAGCTTGATAGGGAGTAAAACCTACGAGCAGTACTTC
J gene: TRBJ2-1; CDR3 length: 14; clone size: .; V gene: TRBV5-1; D gene: .; CDR3 protein: CASSLGNREYEQFF; CDR3 DNA: TGCGCCAGCAGCTTGGGAAACAGGGAGTATGAGCAGTTCTTC
J gene: TRBJ1-5; CDR3 length: 16; clone size: medium-sized; V gene: TRBV7-2; D gene: TRBD1; CDR3 protein: CASSPQGAGSNQPQHF; CDR3 DNA: TGTGCCAGCAGCCCACAGGGGGCGGGTAGCAATCAGCCCCAGCATTTT
J gene: TRBJ1-4; CDR3 length: 14; clone size: .; V gene: TRBV28; D gene: TRBD1; CDR3 protein: CASSPGQGGKKLFF; CDR3 DNA: TGTGCCAGCAGCCCGGGACAGGGGGGGAAAAAACTGTTTTTT
J gene: TRBJ1-1; CDR3 length: 14; clone size: .; V gene: TRBV14; D gene: .; CDR3 protein: CASSQHPMNTEAFF; CDR3 DNA: TGTGCCAGCAGCCAACATCCGATGAACACTGAAGCTTTCTTT
J gene: TRBJ2-4; CDR3 length: 15; clone size: .; V gene: TRBV7-9; D gene: .; CDR3 protein: CASSPPGIAKNIQYF; CDR3 DNA: TGTGCCAGCAGCCCACCCGGCATAGCCAAAAACATTCAGTACTTC
J gene: TRBJ2-7; CDR3 length: 13; clone size: .; V gene: TRBV12-3/TRBV12-4; D gene: .; CDR3 protein: CASSLQYGYEQYF; CDR3 DNA: TGTGCCAGCAGTTTACAGTACGGTTACGAGCAGTACTTC
J gene: TRBJ2-7; CDR3 length: 13; clone size: once; V gene: TRBV27; D gene: .; CDR3 protein: CASSSAQGGEQYF; CDR3 DNA: TGTGCCAGCAGTTCAGCCCAGGGGGGCGAGCAGTACTTC
J gene: TRBJ1-3; CDR3 length: 13; clone size: .; V gene: TRBV6-5; D gene: .; CDR3 protein: CASSSRVGNTIYF; CDR3 DNA: TGTGCCAGCAGTTCTAGGGTTGGAAACACCATATATTTT
J gene: TRBJ2-2; CDR3 length: 15; clone size: .; V gene: TRBV7-3; D gene: TRBD1; CDR3 protein: CASSSRDRLAGELFF; CDR3 DNA: TGTGCCAGCAGCTCCCGGGACAGGCTTGCCGGGGAGCTGTTTTTT
J gene: TRBJ2-7; CDR3 length: 15; clone size: few; V gene: TRBV7-9; D gene: .; CDR3 protein: CASSLVSARVGEQYF; CDR3 DNA: TGTGCCAGCAGCTTAGTGTCGGCCAGGGTCGGCGAGCAGTACTTC
J gene: TRBJ2-7; CDR3 length: 14; clone size: .; V gene: TRBV18; D gene: .; CDR3 protein: CASSPLDQAAEQYF; CDR3 DNA: TGTGCCAGCTCACCCCTCGATCAGGCGGCCGAGCAGTACTTC
J gene: TRBJ1-2; CDR3 length: 16; clone size: few; V gene: TRBV4-2; D gene: TRBD1; CDR3 protein: CASSQDRAGGDYGYTF; CDR3 DNA: TGTGCCAGCAGCCAAGATCGGGCAGGGGGCGACTATGGCTACACCTTC
J gene: TRBJ2-7; CDR3 length: 11; clone size: .; V gene: TRBV12-3/TRBV12-4; D gene: .; CDR3 protein: CASSLTYEQYF; CDR3 DNA: TGTGCCAGCAGTTTAACCTACGAGCAGTACTTC
J gene: TRBJ2-1; CDR3 length: 16; clone size: .; V gene: TRBV9; D gene: .; CDR3 protein: CASSEGSGLTYNEQFF; CDR3 DNA: TGTGCCAGCAGCGAGGGATCGGGACTCACCTACAATGAGCAGTTCTTC
J gene: TRBJ1-1; CDR3 length: 14; clone size: .; V gene: TRBV5-4; D gene: .; CDR3 protein: CASSFNRENTEAFF; CDR3 DNA: TGTGCCAGCAGCTTCAACAGAGAGAACACTGAAGCTTTCTTT
J gene: TRBJ2-5; CDR3 length: 14; clone size: .; V gene: TRBV7-2; D gene: .; CDR3 protein: CASSNNRDFETQYF; CDR3 DNA: TGTGCCAGCAGCAATAACCGGGACTTCGAGACCCAGTACTTC
J gene: TRBJ1-1; CDR3 length: 14; clone size: .; V gene: TRBV7-2; D gene: .; CDR3 protein: CASSGRGGNTEAFF; CDR3 DNA: TGTGCCAGCAGCGGGCGCGGGGGGAACACTGAAGCTTTCTTT